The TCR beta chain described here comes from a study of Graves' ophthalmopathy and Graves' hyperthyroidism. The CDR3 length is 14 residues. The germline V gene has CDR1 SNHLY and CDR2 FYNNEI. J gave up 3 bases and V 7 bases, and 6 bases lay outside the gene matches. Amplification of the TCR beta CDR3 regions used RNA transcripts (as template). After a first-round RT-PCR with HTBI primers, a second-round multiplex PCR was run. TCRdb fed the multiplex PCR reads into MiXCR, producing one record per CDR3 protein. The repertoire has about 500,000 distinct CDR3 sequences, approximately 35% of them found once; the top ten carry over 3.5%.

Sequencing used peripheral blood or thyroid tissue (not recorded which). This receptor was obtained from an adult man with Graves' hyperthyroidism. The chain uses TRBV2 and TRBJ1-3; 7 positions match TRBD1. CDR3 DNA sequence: TGTGCCAGCAAAGGGGGCGCCGGTGGAAACACCATATATTTT. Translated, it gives CASKGGAGGNTIYF.